The entry below gives a single T cell receptor (beta chain) sequence along with its context. Its antigen is currently unknown. No cell sorting was done before RNA was extracted from the tissue. Newly diagnosed lung cancer patients had thoracic surgery in China, August–late 2014, without prior chemotherapy. This entry belongs to a study of tumor and adjacent non-tumor tissue in lung cancer. In the study overall: Samples averaged roughly 4.2 million productive TCRbeta reads each. Study outcomes and limitations: Compared with tumor, normal lung showed significantly lower TCR diversity. Normal lung showed higher cumulative top 100 clone frequency than tumor.

Three rounds of nested PCR, following a modified ARM-PCR protocol, produced the TCRbeta library. Via MiXCR, TCRdb re-called the multiplex PCR reads, giving one row per CDR3 protein. The sample has some 77,000 distinct CDR3 sequences; around 70% are singletons. This CDR3 is built from 14 residues. The V gene lost 10 bases and the J gene lost 12 bases, with 27 bases spanning the gap. The germline gives CDR1 SGHDN, CDR2 FVKESK. Sequencing used lung tumor tissue. The origin of this receptor is a woman in her 70s with non-small cell lung cancer. The chain uses TRBV14 and TRBJ1-2; a weak D match, TRBD1 (6 bases). The CDR3 loop is CAICPRGLNEGHTF. The CDR3 DNA sequence: TGTGCCATCTGCCCCAGGGGACTTAATGAGGGCCACACCTTC.